This T cell receptor beta chain derives from a study of tumor-infiltrating lymphocytes in primary liver carcinoma. Co-extraction yielded RNA and DNA from around 20-30 mg of unsorted bulk tissue. These patients lived with chronic HBV infection and had never been treated. The length of the CDR3 is 14 residues. Germline values: CDR1 SGHVS, CDR2 FQNEAQ. The sample holds one count of this clonotype. One junction end disagrees with the germline gene, perhaps due to a read error. cDNA specific to TCR beta was made from around 470 ng of total RNA, with a constant-region primer employed for priming. Three rounds of nested multiplex PCR with slightly modified ARM-PCR produced TCR beta libraries. Amplification in the first two PCR rounds was performed using TRBV1-TRBV30 forward primers and a C-beta reverse primer for roughly 10 cycles each. MiXCR was run by TCRdb on the multiplex PCR reads, yielding one entry per CDR3 protein. The repertoire holds approximately 120,000 distinct CDR3 sequences, with 55% to 75% as singletons.

The sample consisted of liver tumor tissue from sampling region 3. Subset: tumor region T3, left-lateral pole. This chain links TRBV7-8 with TRBJ2-2; the match to TRBD1 covers 7 bases. The receptor was isolated from a woman aged 55 to 70 with primary liver carcinoma and hepatitis B virus infection. DNA of the CDR3: TGTGCCAGCAGCTTTCGACAGGGACCCGGGGAGCTACTTTTT. Amino acids: CASSFRQGPGELLF.